This T cell receptor beta chain emerged from a study of T cell responses to AZD1222 COVID-19 vaccine. Study-level points and caveats: Donor demographics were predominantly white British with a female majority; clonal diversity may be underestimated. Among spike-specific TCRs, nearly half reportedly target unmutated variant regions. Sampling that yielded the repertoires occurred only after the peak T cell response.

Pooled together were second doses at about 4 or about 12 weeks. Points on this clone: Its antigen is not known.

The repertoire was sequenced with immunoSEQ multiplex PCR; TCRdb's copy has only in-frame clones and lacks some. Of around 96,000 clones in the sample, about 90% are singletons; the top ten hold 11%. V lost 4 bases and J lost 2, with 13 bases in between. The CDR3 sequence is 15 residues long. Germline assignment: CDR1 MGHDK and CDR2 SYGVNS. This chain connects TRBV25-1 to TRBJ2-3; D remains ambiguous. Sequencing was performed on peripheral blood, taken 28 days after the second AZD1222 dose. The TCR originated in an adult who received the AZD1222 COVID-19 vaccine. The CDR3 protein is CASSVGLGPTDTQYF. DNA of the CDR3: TGTGCCAGCAGTGTAGGGCTAGGACCCACAGATACGCAGTATTTT.